Shown below are 10 T cell receptor beta chains from a single sample sequenced in a study of shared clonotypes between healthy human individuals. Profiling relied on immunoSEQ multiplex PCR, and the TCRdb table lists in-frame clones only, not all of them. The table has 550,000 to 800,000 clones, 74% seen once. Sequenced input: memory CD4+ T cells sorted from blood. Subset meaning: CD45RA-negative fraction. These receptors all stem from a woman between 25 and 40 years old in good health.

The rearrangement joins TRBV27 to TRBJ1-1; D unresolved. This CDR3 is 14 amino acids long. The V end lost 2 bases, the J end lost 1 base, and 8 bases lay between the germline ends. Germline V gene data show CDR1 as MNHEY and CDR2 as SMNVEV (reference sequence). The CDR3 protein is CASSLMVRNTEAFF. The CDR3 DNA reads as TGTGCCAGCAGTTTAATGGTCAGGAACACTGAAGCTTTCTTT.

There are a few counts of this clone. The rearrangement uses TRBV2 and TRBJ2-2; no definite D call. Germline V gene data show CDR1 as SNHLY and CDR2 as FYNNEI. V lost 7 bases to trimming and J lost 8 bases, with 17 bases between them. The CDR3 is made up of 14 amino acids. The CDR3: CASMAANGPGELFF. In DNA, the CDR3 is TGTGCCAGCATGGCGGCCAATGGTCCTGGGGAGCTGTTTTTT.

This sequence joins TRBV10-3 and TRBJ2-5, with 12 positions matching TRBD2. The J call may be faulty, since TRBJ2-7 better matches the DNA end. The V gene's germline CDR1 is ENHRY and CDR2 SYGVKD. This CDR3 has 16 residues. The CDR3 nucleotides are TGTGCCATCAGTGATCCGACTAGCGGGAGCAACCACGAGCAGTACTTC. It codes for CAISDPTSGSNHEQYF.

The chain is built from TRBV2 and TRBJ2-2; D is uncertain. Germline CDR1 is SNHLY and CDR2 is FYNNEI. The CDR3 sequence is 15 residues long. The V gene lost 4 bases and the J gene lost 4 bases, with 13 bases spanning the gap. This chain's CDR3 is CASSGPYPATGELFF. CDR3 nucleotide sequence: TGTGCCAGCAGTGGGCCCTACCCGGCCACCGGGGAGCTGTTTTTT.

This clone was picked up a small number of times. The sample holds other DNA sequences that translate to the same CDR3. The chain has TRBV5-1 and TRBJ1-1; 9 bases line up with TRBD1. The germline gives CDR1 SGHRS, CDR2 YFSETQ. The CDR3 runs to 13 residues. The V segment lost 4 bases and the J segment 3 bases; nucleotides outside the gene matches: 1. The CDR3 protein is CASSRTGDTEAFF. Written as DNA, the CDR3 is TGCGCCAGCAGCAGGACAGGGGACACTGAAGCTTTCTTT.

The chain links TRBV4-1 to TRBJ2-1; D gene unclear. V was pared by 7 bases and J by 7 bases, with 14 bases between. Germline values: CDR1 MGHRA, CDR2 YSYEKL. The CDR3 has 13 residues. CDR3 residues: CASMNSRFNEQFF. CDR3 DNA: TGCGCCAGCATGAATAGTCGATTTAATGAGCAGTTCTTC.

This chain joins TRBV6-1 and TRBJ2-1, with D perhaps matching TRBD2 (6 bases). The CDR3 has 15 residues. Germline CDR1 and CDR2: MNHNS and SASEGT. Trimming removed 3 bases at V and 5 bases at J, with 14 bases between. Here the CDR3 DNA reads TGTGCCAGCAGTGACCTGCCGGAGCGGGACAATGAGCAGTTCTTC. Translation gives CASSDLPERDNEQFF.

The chain joins TRBV28 to TRBJ1-2; unclear D gene. Between the trimmed V and J ends, which lost 8 bases and 4 bases, there was a span of 11 bases. Per the germline V gene, CDR1 is MDHEN and CDR2 is SYDVKM. The length of the CDR3 is 12 residues. The CDR3 coding sequence is TGTGCCAGCCGTGCACCGCTCTATGGCTACACCTTC. Translating gives CASRAPLYGYTF.

This clone has ten or more counts. The chain links TRBV11-2 to TRBJ2-7, with a tentative D call TRBD1 (6 bases). The CDR3 runs to 13 residues. Germline lookup yields CDR1 SGHAT and CDR2 FQNNGV. The V end was cut by 4 bases, the J end by 6 bases, with 13 bases between. The CDR3 spells CASSSDSLGEQYF. Written as DNA, the CDR3 is TGTGCCAGCAGCTCGGACAGCCTGGGCGAGCAGTACTTC.

The J gene is TRBJ2-1, the V gene TRBV11-2; 7 bases align to TRBD2. The germline V gene encodes CDR1 SGHAT and CDR2 FQNNGV. This CDR3 comprises 15 residues. V lost 4 bases, J lost 8 bases, and 11 bases stayed unmatched. The CDR3 DNA follows: TGTGCCAGCAGCTCCAAACTGTGGCGGGAGTATGAGCAGTTCTTC. Translating it yields CASSSKLWREYEQFF.